This record looks at one T cell receptor (beta chain) sequence and its context. As yet, its antigen is unknown. This sample was included in a study of T cell responses to AZD1222 COVID-19 vaccine. Study-level findings and limits: Only a handful of people who got AZD1222 tested seropositive at baseline.

Some clones are missing from TCRdb's copy, which holds only in-frame ones; the method was immunoSEQ multiplex PCR. The sample consists of around 78,000 clones, 90% to 95% of them appearing once. V shed 0 bases and J 0 bases; nucleotides not matched to a gene: 9. Germline V lookup: CDR1 SGHDT, CDR2 YYEEEE. This CDR3 spans 17 amino acids. V and J are TRBV5-6 and TRBJ2-7, with 7 bases lining up with TRBD2. The sample here was peripheral blood, taken on day 0 of MenACWY control vaccination. This sequence originates from an adult in good health. The CDR3 is CASSLEHSGIASYEQYF. CDR3 bases: TGTGCCAGCAGCTTGGAACACAGCGGGATTGCCTCCTACGAGCAGTACTTC.